The 18 T cell receptor beta chains listed next were all sequenced from one sample in a study of cytomegalovirus exposure and HLA in healthy donors. With 60 Vbeta and 13 Jbeta primers, the PCR was carried out. Produced via immunoSEQ multiplex PCR; TCRdb's table is partial and in-frame only. The sample consists of 55,000 to 80,000 clones, 60% to 80% of them appearing once. Sequencing input: PBMCs. Every receptor here comes from a woman aged 40-49 years in good health and CMV-seropositive.

This chain joins TRBV4-2 and TRBJ2-2, with D hard to call. The CDR3 sequence is 11 residues long. Germline CDR1 LGHNA, CDR2 YNFKEQ. Trimming cost V 3 bases and J 9 bases, with 5 bases left between them. The CDR3 coding sequence is TGTGCCAGCAGCCATGGCCGGGAGCTGTTTTTT. This gives the protein CASSHGRELFF.

This clone was seen a handful of times. This chain uses TRBV6-6 with TRBJ1-5, with 10 bases lining up with TRBD1. The CDR3 covers 14 residues. J gave up 5 bases and V 5 bases, and 3 bases lay outside the gene matches. Germline loops: CDR1 MNHNY, CDR2 SVGAGI (reference sequence). The DNA of the CDR3 is TGTGCCAGCAGTAAAGGACAGGGGGATCAGCCCCAGCATTTT. It yields the protein CASSKGQGDQPQHF.

This clone appeared a single time. The gene calls are TRBV6-5 and TRBJ1-4, with D unresolved. CDR1 is MNHEY, CDR2 SVGAGI, per germline. The CDR3 loop spans 12 amino acids. The V end was cut by 6 bases, the J end by 10 bases, with 12 bases between. The CDR3 DNA is TGTGCCAGCAGAGATTCAACAAGAAAACTGTTTTTT. Protein product: CASRDSTRKLFF.

The chain links TRBV7-6 to TRBJ1-1; 10 bases align to TRBD1. Germline loops: CDR1 SGHVS, CDR2 FNYEAQ. The CDR3 sequence is 16 residues long. The V and J ends lost 3 bases and 4 bases, in that order; junction bases with no gene match: 8. Written as DNA, the CDR3 is TGTGCCAGCAGCTTTCAAACCGGGACAGGGGTCACTGAAGCTTTCTTT. As protein: CASSFQTGTGVTEAFF.

The J gene is TRBJ1-5, the V gene TRBV18; D perhaps matches TRBD1 (6 bases). Germline V gene lookup returns CDR1 KGHSH and CDR2 LQKENI. There are 15 residues in the CDR3. V lost 3 bases to trimming and J lost 6 bases, with 15 bases between them. The CDR3 loop reads CASSPNLQGGQPQHF. In nucleotides, the CDR3 is TGTGCCAGCTCACCGAATTTACAGGGCGGTCAGCCCCAGCATTTT.

The J gene is TRBJ2-4, the V gene TRBV4-2, with a possible D match to TRBD2 (5 bases). Trimming stripped 0 bases from V and 13 bases from J, with 10 bases between. The CDR3 consists of 12 residues. Looked up from germline, CDR1 is LGHNA and CDR2 is YNFKEQ. The DNA of the CDR3 is TGTGCCAGCAGCCAAGATGAGGACTCACAGTACTTC. It codes for CASSQDEDSQYF.

This clone appeared a few times. The CDR3 loop is CASSPIRRGGAYEQYF. The CDR3 DNA reads as TGTGCCAGCAGCCCGATCCGTCGCGGGGGGGCCTACGAGCAGTACTTC. The chain recombines TRBV7-9 with TRBJ2-7, with 9 bases that match TRBD2. Unmatched junction bases numbered 10, after V lost 5 bases and J lost 2 bases. The germline V gene encodes CDR1 SEHNR and CDR2 FQNEAQ (reference sequence). This CDR3 contains 16 residues.

There are a few counts of this clone. A read error may account for a junction end that differs from germline. The genes are TRBV7-9 and TRBJ1-2, with 10 bases aligning to TRBD1. The germline gives CDR1 SEHNR, CDR2 FQNEAQ (reference sequence). This CDR3 contains 16 residues. The CDR3: CSSSSSGTGVHYGYTF. Here the CDR3 DNA reads TGTTCCAGCAGCTCGTCCGGGACAGGGGTTCACTATGGCTACACCTTC.

The gene calls are TRBV5-6 and TRBJ2-7; the D gene is possibly TRBD2 (5 bases). The CDR3 totals 13 residues. The V and J ends lost 2 bases and 2 bases respectively, with 8 bases between them. The V gene's germline CDR1 is SGHDT and CDR2 YYEEEE. CDR3 nucleotides: TGTGCCAGCAGCTTAGGAGGCCCCTACGAGCAGTACTTC. Translated, it gives CASSLGGPYEQYF.

Concerning this clone: This sample also contains other DNA sequences that code for the same CDR3. The chain uses TRBV27 and TRBJ2-1; the D gene is possibly TRBD2 (6 bases). The V and J ends lost 5 bases and 3 bases respectively, with 11 bases between them. Germline lookup yields CDR1 MNHEY and CDR2 SMNVEV (reference sequence). The CDR3 contains 14 residues. Written as DNA, the CDR3 is TGTGCCAGCAGTCTTAACGGGGGCTACAATGAGCAGTTCTTC. Encoded protein: CASSLNGGYNEQFF.

This chain connects TRBV6-5 to TRBJ1-1, with 8 nucleotides matching TRBD1. The germline V gene encodes CDR1 MNHEY and CDR2 SVGAGI. Germline trimming cut 5 bases from V and 4 bases from J; bases unmatched to any gene: 6. This CDR3 comprises 14 residues. Written as DNA, the CDR3 is TGTGCCAGCAGTCCGACCACAGGGGGCACTGAAGCTTTCTTT. Protein: CASSPTTGGTEAFF.

J is TRBJ1-5 and V is TRBV13, with D maybe TRBD1 (6 bases). Germline V gene lookup returns CDR1 PRHDT and CDR2 FYEKMQ (reference sequence). The CDR3 loop spans 15 amino acids. Trimming cost V 0 bases and J 6 bases, with 12 bases left between them. The CDR3 region is CASSLGAGGSQPQHF. The CDR3 nucleotides are TGTGCCAGCAGCTTAGGGGCGGGGGGCAGTCAGCCCCAGCATTTT. Full variable domain (remainder filled in from reference TRBV13 and TRBJ1-5): AAGVIQSPRHLIKEKRETATLKCYPIPRHDTVYWYQQGPGQDPQFLISFYEKMQSDKGSIPDRFSAQQFSDYHSELNMSSLELGDSALYFCASSLGAGGSQPQHFGDGTRLSIL.

The CDR3 is CSVGGVKNIQYF. The CDR3 region has the DNA TGCAGCGTTGGGGGGGTCAAAAACATTCAGTACTTC. The gene calls are TRBV29-1 and TRBJ2-4, with D possibly being TRBD2 (6 bases). The CDR3 covers 12 residues. The germline CDR1 and CDR2 sequences are SQVTM and ANQGSEA. Trimming pared 4 bases from V and 3 bases from J, leaving 7 bases between.

The J gene is TRBJ1-1, the V gene TRBV19; a weak D match, TRBD1 (6 bases). The CDR3 totals 13 residues. CDR1 and CDR2 from the germline V gene are LNHDA and SQIVND (reference sequence). Trimming cost V 3 bases and J 7 bases, with 12 bases left between them. DNA for the CDR3: TGTGCCAGTAGTATCGAGTGGGACATTGAAGCTTTCTTT. Protein sequence: CASSIEWDIEAFF.

This chain links TRBV15 with TRBJ2-1; TRBD1 matches at 7 bases. The CDR3 is 17 residues long. Germline CDR1 is LNHNV and CDR2 is YYDKDF (reference sequence). The V segment lost 0 bases and the J segment 2 bases; nucleotides outside the gene matches: 7. The CDR3 DNA is TGTGCCACCAGCAGAGATCGTGGGACAGCGGCCTACAATGAGCAGTTCTTC. It encodes CATSRDRGTAAYNEQFF.

This chain connects TRBV18 to TRBJ1-3; 7 nucleotides line up with TRBD1. There are 18 residues in the CDR3. Per the germline V gene, CDR1 is KGHSH and CDR2 is LQKENI. V lost 3 bases, J lost 0 bases, and 11 bases stayed unmatched. The CDR3 protein is CASSPEMGQLNSGNTIYF. In DNA, the CDR3 is TGTGCCAGCTCACCCGAAATGGGACAGCTGAACTCTGGAAACACCATATATTTT.

This clone was counted between two and nine times. The chain joins TRBV19 to TRBJ1-4; TRBD1 is a possible D gene (6 bases). This CDR3 has 17 residues. Germline V gene sequence: CDR1 LNHDA, CDR2 SQIVND (reference sequence). V was trimmed by 4 bases and J by 1 base, leaving 16 bases between them. The CDR3: CASSSRQVSGTNEKLFF. In DNA form, the CDR3 reads TGTGCCAGTAGTAGCCGACAGGTATCTGGAACTAATGAAAAACTGTTTTTT.

The J gene is TRBJ2-3, the V gene TRBV10-1, with D maybe TRBD2 (5 bases). This CDR3 contains 15 residues. Germline lookup yields CDR1 WNHNN and CDR2 SYGVQD (reference sequence). The V end lost 0 bases, the J end lost 4 bases, and 11 bases lay between the germline ends. The CDR3 loop is CASSESAGGSDTQYF. In DNA, the CDR3 is TGCGCCAGCAGTGAGTCCGCGGGTGGATCAGATACGCAGTATTTT.